The T cell receptor beta chain under discussion was sequenced for a study of tumor and adjacent non-tumor tissue in lung cancer. About the study: The cohort had around twelve adenocarcinoma, a couple of squamous cell and 1 small cell patients.

Three rounds of nested PCR, following a modified ARM-PCR protocol, produced the TCRbeta library. Each CDR3 protein gets one entry after TCRdb re-called the multiplex PCR reads with MiXCR. The data show approximately 77,000 distinct CDR3 sequences, about 82% seen once. No cell sorting was done before RNA was extracted from the tissue. This non-tumor lung sample came from over 3 cm beyond the tumor edge. Comment on this clonotype: One end of the junction fails to match germline, which may point to a read error.

Germline V gene sequence: CDR1 DFQATT, CDR2 SNEGSKA (reference sequence). There are 14 residues in the CDR3. This receptor was taken from a man aged 55-75 years with non-small cell lung cancer. This sequence joins TRBV20-1 and TRBJ2-3; D not certain. Sequenced input: distant non-tumor lung tissue. CDR3: CSASPESGTDTHYF. CDR3 nucleotide sequence: TGCAGTGCTAGCCCGGAATCAGGCACAGATACGCATTATTTT.